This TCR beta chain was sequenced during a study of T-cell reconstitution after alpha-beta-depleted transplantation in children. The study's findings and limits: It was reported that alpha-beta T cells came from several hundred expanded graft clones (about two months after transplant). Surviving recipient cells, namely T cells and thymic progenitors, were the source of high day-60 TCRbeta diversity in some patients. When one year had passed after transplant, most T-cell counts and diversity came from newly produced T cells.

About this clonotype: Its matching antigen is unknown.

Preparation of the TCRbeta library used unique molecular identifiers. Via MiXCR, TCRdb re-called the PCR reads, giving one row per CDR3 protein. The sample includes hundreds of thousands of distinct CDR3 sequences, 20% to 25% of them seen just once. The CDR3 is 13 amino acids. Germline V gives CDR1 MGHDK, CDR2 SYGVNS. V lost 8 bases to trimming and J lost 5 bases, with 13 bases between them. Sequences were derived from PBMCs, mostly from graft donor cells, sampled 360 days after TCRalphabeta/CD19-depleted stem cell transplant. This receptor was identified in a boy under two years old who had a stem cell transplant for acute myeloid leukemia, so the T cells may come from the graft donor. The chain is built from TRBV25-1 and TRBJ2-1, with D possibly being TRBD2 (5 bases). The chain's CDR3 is CASGRTGNNEQFF. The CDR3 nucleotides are TGTGCCAGCGGTCGTACGGGAAACAATGAGCAGTTCTTC.